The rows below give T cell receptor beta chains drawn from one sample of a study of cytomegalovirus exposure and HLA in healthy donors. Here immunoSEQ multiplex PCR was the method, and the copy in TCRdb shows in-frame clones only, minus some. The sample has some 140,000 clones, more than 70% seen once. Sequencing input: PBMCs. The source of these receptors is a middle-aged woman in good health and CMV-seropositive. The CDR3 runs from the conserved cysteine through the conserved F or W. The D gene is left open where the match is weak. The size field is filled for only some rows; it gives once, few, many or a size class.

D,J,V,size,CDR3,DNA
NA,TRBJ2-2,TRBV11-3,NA,CASSLAGVGTGELFF,TGTGCCAGCAGCTTAGCGGGAGTGGGTACCGGGGAGCTGTTTTTT
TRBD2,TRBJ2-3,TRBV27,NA,CARRPRTSGSRGTDTQYF,TGTGCCAGACGCCCCCGGACTAGCGGGAGTCGTGGCACAGATACGCAGTATTTT
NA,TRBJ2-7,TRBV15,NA,CATSRDPGRVVVEQYF,TGTGCCACCAGCAGAGATCCAGGCAGGGTCGTCGTAGAGCAGTACTTC
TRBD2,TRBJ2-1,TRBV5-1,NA,CASSLYTLGLESYNEQFF,TGCGCCAGCAGCTTGTATACCCTGGGACTAGAATCCTACAATGAGCAGTTCTTC
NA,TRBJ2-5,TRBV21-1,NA,CASSPPGGSGETQYF,TGTGCCAGCAGCCCCCCGGGGGGGTCCGGTGAGACCCAGTACTTC
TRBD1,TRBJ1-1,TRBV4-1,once,CASSKTGGGTEAFF,TGCGCCAGCAGTAAAACAGGGGGCGGCACTGAAGCTTTCTTT
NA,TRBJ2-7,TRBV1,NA,CTSSQDRDSKHEQYF,TGCACCAGCAGCCAAGATCGGGACAGCAAACACGAGCAGTACTTC
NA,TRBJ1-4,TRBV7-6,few,CASSLARGRVANEKLFF,TGTGCCAGCAGCTTAGCGCGTGGCCGGGTGGCTAATGAAAAACTGTTTTTT
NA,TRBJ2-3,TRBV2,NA,CASSPGEDTQYF,TGTGCCAGCAGCCCGGGAGAAGATACGCAGTATTTT
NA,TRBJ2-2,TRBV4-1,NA,CASSQEQSYVTGELFF,TGCGCCAGCAGCCAAGAACAGTCATATGTGACCGGGGAGCTGTTTTTT
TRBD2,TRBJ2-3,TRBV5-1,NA,CASSLASSGRGDTQYF,TGCGCCAGCAGCTTGGCGTCTAGCGGGAGGGGAGATACGCAGTATTTT
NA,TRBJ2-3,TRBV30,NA,CAWSLRTSTDTQYF,TGTGCCTGGAGTCTTCGAACTAGCACAGATACGCAGTATTTT
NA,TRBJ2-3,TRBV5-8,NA,CASSLLLASTDTQYF,TGTGCCAGCAGCTTACTTCTAGCGAGCACAGATACGCAGTATTTT
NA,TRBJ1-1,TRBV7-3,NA,CASSLLADTEAFF,TGTGCCAGCAGCTTACTGGCGGACACTGAAGCTTTCTTT
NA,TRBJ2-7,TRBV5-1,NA,CASSATGAPSYEQYF,TGCGCCAGCAGCGCGACGGGAGCGCCTTCCTACGAGCAGTACTTC
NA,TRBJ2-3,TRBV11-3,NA,CASSLEAGITDTQYF,TGTGCCAGCAGCTTAGAGGCGGGCATAACAGATACGCAGTATTTT
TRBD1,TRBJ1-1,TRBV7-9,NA,CASSPQGQANTEAFF,TGTGCCAGCAGCCCACAGGGACAGGCCAACACTGAAGCTTTCTTT
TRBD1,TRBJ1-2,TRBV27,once,CASSYRDRLNYGYTF,TGTGCCAGCAGCTACCGGGACAGGCTAAACTATGGCTACACCTTC
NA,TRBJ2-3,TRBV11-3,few,CASSLAGGKVPSDTQYF,TGTGCCAGCAGCTTAGCGGGGGGCAAGGTCCCCTCAGATACGCAGTATTTT
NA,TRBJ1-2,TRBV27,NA,CASSLSAQVGGYTF,TGTGCCAGCAGTTTATCGGCCCAGGTGGGCGGCTACACCTTC
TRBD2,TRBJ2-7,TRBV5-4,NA,CASSLGLAVYEQYF,TGTGCCAGCAGCTTGGGACTAGCGGTCTACGAGCAGTACTTC
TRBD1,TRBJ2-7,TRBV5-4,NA,CASSKTQGTYEQYF,TGTGCCAGCAGCAAGACACAGGGGACCTACGAGCAGTACTTC
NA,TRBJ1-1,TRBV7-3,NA,CASSLGRVINTEAFF,TGTGCCAGCAGCTTAGGCAGGGTGATTAACACTGAAGCTTTCTTT
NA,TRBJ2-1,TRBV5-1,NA,CASSLGTSGLTSSYNEQFF,TGCGCCAGCAGCTTGGGCACCTCAGGGCTCACAAGCTCCTACAATGAGCAGTTCTTC
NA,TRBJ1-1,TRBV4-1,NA,CASSQPPGATNTEAFF,TGCGCCAGCAGCCAACCTCCAGGGGCGACCAACACTGAAGCTTTCTTT
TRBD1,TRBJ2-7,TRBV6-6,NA,CASHPTGTGGLEQYF,TGTGCCAGCCACCCTACCGGGACAGGGGGCCTCGAGCAGTACTTC
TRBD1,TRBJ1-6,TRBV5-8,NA,CASSIRQGVENSPLHF,TGTGCCAGCAGCATAAGACAGGGGGTTGAGAATTCACCCCTCCACTTT
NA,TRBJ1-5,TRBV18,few,CASSPSSSRGNQPQHF,TGTGCCAGCTCACCGAGTAGTAGCAGGGGCAATCAGCCCCAGCATTTT
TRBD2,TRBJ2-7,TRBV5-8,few,CASSPGGSSYEQYF,TGTGCCAGCAGCCCGGGAGGGAGCTCGTACGAGCAGTACTTC
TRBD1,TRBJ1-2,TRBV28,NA,CASSLGQGYGYTF,TGTGCCAGCAGTTTGGGACAGGGATATGGCTACACCTTC
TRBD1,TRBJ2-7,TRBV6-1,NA,CASSASTGKGEQYF,TGTGCCAGCAGTGCCTCGACAGGGAAGGGCGAGCAGTACTTC
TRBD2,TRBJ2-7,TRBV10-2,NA,CASSQLAGGDEQYF,TGCGCCAGCTCTCAACTAGCGGGAGGGGACGAGCAGTACTTC
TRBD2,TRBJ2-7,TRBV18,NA,CASSSTSGRGSEQYF,TGTGCCAGCTCATCGACTAGCGGGAGAGGTAGCGAGCAGTACTTC
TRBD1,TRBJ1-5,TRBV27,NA,CASSFRQGVQPQHF,TGTGCCAGCAGTTTCCGGCAGGGGGTTCAGCCCCAGCATTTT
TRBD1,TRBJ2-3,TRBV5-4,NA,CASSLAGTEISTDTQYF,TGTGCCAGCAGCTTGGCGGGGACAGAGATAAGCACAGATACGCAGTATTTT
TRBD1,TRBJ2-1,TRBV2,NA,CASRPGTASYNEQFF,TGTGCCAGCAGACCCGGGACAGCCAGCTACAATGAGCAGTTCTTC
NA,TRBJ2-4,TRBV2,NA,CASNRGKNIQYF,TGTGCCAGCAATCGCGGCAAAAACATTCAGTACTTC